This paragraph reports one T cell receptor (beta chain). The data derive from a study of blood T cell repertoires in COVID-19. Looking at the study overall: COVID-19 samples collected from the United States, Italy and Spain covered acute and convalescent phases. PBMCs, B-cell-depleted T cells, or T cells were the source of the cDNA or gDNA that made up the material.

In the original processing: Amplified reference gene primers provided the basis for estimating nucleated cell counts. Sequencing was performed with immunoSEQ multiplex PCR; in TCRdb, only in-frame clones are kept and a portion is missing. From that table come the V and J calls and clone size; the DNA was used to work out D and trimming. The sample gives roughly 500,000 clones, 70% to 90% of which show up once; about 3.2% is in the top ten. CDR3 length: 14 amino acids. Trimming stripped 4 bases from V and 5 bases from J, with 13 bases between. Looked up from germline, CDR1 is SGHKS and CDR2 is YYEKEE (reference sequence).

The source is a human donor in a cohort sampled during active COVID-19. The sample consisted of peripheral blood. J is TRBJ1-5 and V is TRBV5-5; weak D call: TRBD1 (5 bases). The CDR3 DNA follows: TGTGCCAGCAGCAGGCAGGGTGTCGATCAGCCCCAGCATTTT. It is translated as CASSRQGVDQPQHF.